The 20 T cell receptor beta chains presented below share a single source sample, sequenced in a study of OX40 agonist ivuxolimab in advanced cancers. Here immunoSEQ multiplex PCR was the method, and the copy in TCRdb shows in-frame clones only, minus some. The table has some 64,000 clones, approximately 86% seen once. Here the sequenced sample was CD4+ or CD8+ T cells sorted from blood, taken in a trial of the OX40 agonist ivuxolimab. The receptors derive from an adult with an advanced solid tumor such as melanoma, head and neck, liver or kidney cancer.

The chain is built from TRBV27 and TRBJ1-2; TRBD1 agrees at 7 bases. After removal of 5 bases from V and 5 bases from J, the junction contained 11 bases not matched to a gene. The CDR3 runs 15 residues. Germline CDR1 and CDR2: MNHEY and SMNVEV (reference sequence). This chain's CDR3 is CASSLQGVMDYGYTF. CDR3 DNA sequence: TGTGCCAGCAGTCTGCAGGGGGTTATGGATTATGGCTACACCTTC.

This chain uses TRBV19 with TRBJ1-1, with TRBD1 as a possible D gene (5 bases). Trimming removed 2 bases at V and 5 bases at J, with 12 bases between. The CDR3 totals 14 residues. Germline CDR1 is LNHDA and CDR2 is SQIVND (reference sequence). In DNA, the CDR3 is TGTGCCAGTAGTATAACACGGGGGGGAACTGAAGCTTTCTTT. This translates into CASSITRGGTEAFF.

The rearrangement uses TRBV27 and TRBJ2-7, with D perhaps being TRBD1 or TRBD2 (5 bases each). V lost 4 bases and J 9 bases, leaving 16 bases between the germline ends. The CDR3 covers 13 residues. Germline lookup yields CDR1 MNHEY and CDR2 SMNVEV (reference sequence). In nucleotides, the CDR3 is TGTGCCAGCAGTTCGCCGGGGCAGATGGGGCAGTACTTC. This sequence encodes CASSSPGQMGQYF.

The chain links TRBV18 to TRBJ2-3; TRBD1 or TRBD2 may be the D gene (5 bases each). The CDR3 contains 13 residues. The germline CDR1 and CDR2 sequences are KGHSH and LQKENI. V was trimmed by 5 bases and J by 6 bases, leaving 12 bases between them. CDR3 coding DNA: TGTGCCAGCTCAGAGGGGAGTTCGGATACGCAGTATTTT. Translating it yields CASSEGSSDTQYF.

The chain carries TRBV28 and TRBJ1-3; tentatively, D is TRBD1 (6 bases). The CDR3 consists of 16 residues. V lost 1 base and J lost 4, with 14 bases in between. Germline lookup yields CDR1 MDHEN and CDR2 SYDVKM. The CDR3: CASSLFNTGTGNTIYF. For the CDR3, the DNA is TGTGCCAGCAGTTTATTTAACACAGGGACCGGAAACACCATATATTTT.

As DNA, the CDR3 is TGCGCCAGCAGGGCAGACAGCGACCAAGAGACCCAGTACTTC. It encodes CASRADSDQETQYF. J is TRBJ2-5 and V is TRBV5-1, with D maybe TRBD1 (5 bases). The CDR3 has 14 amino acids. Trimming removed 5 bases at V and 0 bases at J, with 11 bases between. CDR1 is SGHRS, CDR2 YFSETQ, per germline.

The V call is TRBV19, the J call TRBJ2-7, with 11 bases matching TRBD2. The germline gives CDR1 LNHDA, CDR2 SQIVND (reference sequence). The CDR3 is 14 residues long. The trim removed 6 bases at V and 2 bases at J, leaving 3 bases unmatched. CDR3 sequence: CASRGTSGAYEQYF. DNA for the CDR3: TGTGCCAGTAGGGGGACTAGCGGAGCCTACGAGCAGTACTTC.

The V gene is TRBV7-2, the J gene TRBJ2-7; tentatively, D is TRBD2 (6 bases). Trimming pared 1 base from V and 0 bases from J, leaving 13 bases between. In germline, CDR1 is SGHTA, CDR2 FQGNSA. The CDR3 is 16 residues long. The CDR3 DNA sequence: TGTGCCAGCAGCTTAGTCCTAGCGCGAAGCTCCTACGAGCAGTACTTC. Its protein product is CASSLVLARSSYEQYF.

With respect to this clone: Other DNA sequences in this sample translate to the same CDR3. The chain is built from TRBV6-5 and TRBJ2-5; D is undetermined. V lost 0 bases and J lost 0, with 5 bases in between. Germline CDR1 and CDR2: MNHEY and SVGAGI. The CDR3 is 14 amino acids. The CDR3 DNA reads TGTGCCAGCAGTTACTCAAATAACCAAGAGACCCAGTACTTC. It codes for CASSYSNNQETQYF.

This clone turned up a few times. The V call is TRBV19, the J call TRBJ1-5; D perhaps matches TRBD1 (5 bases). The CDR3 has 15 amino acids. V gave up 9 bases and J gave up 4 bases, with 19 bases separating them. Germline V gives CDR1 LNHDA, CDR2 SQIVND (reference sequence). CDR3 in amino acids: CASARGSSGNQPQHF. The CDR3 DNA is TGTGCCAGCGCTCGGGGCAGCTCAGGGAATCAGCCCCAGCATTTT.

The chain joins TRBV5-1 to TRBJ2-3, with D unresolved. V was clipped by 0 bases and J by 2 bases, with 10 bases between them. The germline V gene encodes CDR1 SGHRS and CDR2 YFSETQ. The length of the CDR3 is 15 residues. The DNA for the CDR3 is TGCGCCAGCAGCTTGGAGAGGAGTTCCACAGATACGCAGTATTTT. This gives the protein CASSLERSSTDTQYF.

The CDR3 DNA reads as TGTGCCAGTATGTCAAGGGTCCAAGAGACCCAGTACTTC. This codes for CASMSRVQETQYF. The chain joins TRBV19 to TRBJ2-5, with unresolved D. CDR1 is LNHDA and CDR2 is SQIVND in the germline V gene (reference sequence). The CDR3 is made up of 13 amino acids. V was trimmed by 7 bases and J by 1 base, leaving 10 bases between them.

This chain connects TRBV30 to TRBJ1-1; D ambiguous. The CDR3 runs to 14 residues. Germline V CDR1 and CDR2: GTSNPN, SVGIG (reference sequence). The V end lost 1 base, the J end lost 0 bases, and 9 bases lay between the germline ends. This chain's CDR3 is CAWSAWTLNTEAFF. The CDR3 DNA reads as TGTGCCTGGAGTGCCTGGACCTTGAACACTGAAGCTTTCTTT.

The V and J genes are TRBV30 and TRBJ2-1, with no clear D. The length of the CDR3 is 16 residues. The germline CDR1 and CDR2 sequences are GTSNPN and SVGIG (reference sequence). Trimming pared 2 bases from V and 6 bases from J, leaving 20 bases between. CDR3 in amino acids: CAWSRFGGRLFNEQFF. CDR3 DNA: TGTGCCTGGAGTAGGTTCGGCGGCCGCTTATTCAATGAGCAGTTCTTC.

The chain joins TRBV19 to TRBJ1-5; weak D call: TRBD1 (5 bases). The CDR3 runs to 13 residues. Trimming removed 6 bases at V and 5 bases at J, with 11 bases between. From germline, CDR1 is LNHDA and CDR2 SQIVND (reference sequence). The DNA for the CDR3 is TGTGCCAGTAGCGGGACTCTGTATCAGCCCCAGCATTTT. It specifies CASSGTLYQPQHF. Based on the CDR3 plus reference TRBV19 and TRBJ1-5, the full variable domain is DGGITQSPKYLFRKEGQNVTLSCEQNLNHDAMYWYRQDPGQGLRLIYYSQIVNDFQKGDIAEGYSVSREKKESFPLTVTSAQKNPTAFYLCASSGTLYQPQHFGDGTRLSIL.

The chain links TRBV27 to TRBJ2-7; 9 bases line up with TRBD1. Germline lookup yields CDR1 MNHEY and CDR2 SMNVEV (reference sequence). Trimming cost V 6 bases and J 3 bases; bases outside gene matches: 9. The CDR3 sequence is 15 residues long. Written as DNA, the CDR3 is TGTGCCAGCAGCGCTCCGGGACAGGGCATCTACGAGCAGTACTTC. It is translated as CASSAPGQGIYEQYF.

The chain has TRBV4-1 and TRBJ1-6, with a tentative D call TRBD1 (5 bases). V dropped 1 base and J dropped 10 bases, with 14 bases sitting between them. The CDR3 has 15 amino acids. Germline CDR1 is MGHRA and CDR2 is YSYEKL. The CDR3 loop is CASSQGDRVGSPLHF. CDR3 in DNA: TGCGCCAGCAGCCAAGGGGACCGGGTTGGATCACCCCTCCACTTT.

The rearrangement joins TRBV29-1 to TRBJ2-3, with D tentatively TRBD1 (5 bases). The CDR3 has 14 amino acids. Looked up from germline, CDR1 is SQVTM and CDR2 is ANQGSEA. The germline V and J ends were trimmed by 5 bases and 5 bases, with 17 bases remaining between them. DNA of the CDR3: TGCAGCGTTACAGGACGGCTATACAGAGATACGCAGTATTTT. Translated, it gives CSVTGRLYRDTQYF.

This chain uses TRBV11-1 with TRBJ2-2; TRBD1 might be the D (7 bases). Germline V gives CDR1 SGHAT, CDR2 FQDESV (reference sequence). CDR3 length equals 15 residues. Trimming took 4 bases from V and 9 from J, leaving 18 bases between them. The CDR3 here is CASSSGPGGHRELFF. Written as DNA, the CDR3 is TGTGCCAGCAGCTCGGGCCCAGGGGGGCACCGGGAGCTGTTTTTT.

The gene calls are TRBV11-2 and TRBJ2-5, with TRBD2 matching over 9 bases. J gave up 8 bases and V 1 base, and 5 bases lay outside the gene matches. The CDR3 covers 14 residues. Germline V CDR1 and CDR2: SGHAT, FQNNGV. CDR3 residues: CASSLGSGRGTQYF. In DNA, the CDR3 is TGTGCCAGCAGCTTAGGTAGCGGGAGAGGTACCCAGTACTTC.